The clone carrying this T cell receptor beta chain was recorded many times. Antigen: not known. Different DNA sequences within this sample yield the same CDR3. The sample is drawn from a study of cytomegalovirus exposure and HLA in healthy donors. Overall study results and limits: Rarity characterized most TCR sequences, yet some public TCRs appeared in many donors. Previously analyzed data showed that most TCR beta V segments were productive at a frequency of about 90% or about 30%. A later analysis reportedly found that, within productive TCRs, an Asian-associated ancestry cluster had fewer N-insertions than the mean observed across the approximately 700 donors. In a later analysis, TCR beta V- and J-gene trimming showed a link to a missense DCLRE1C variant.

PCR employed 60 Vbeta and 13 Jbeta primers. Generated by immunoSEQ multiplex PCR, the TCRdb table keeps only in-frame clones and is missing some. The sample contains under 200,000 clones, roughly 78% of which appear only once. J lost 5 bases, V lost 0 bases, and 4 bases had no gene match. CDR3 length: 16 residues. Germline CDR1 SGHKS, CDR2 YYEKEE (reference sequence). The gene calls are TRBV5-5 and TRBJ2-5; 13 nucleotides line up with TRBD2. The sequence derives from a middle-aged woman in good health and CMV-seronegative. Material for sequencing was PBMCs. CDR3 residues: CASSLELAGGRETQYF. The CDR3 DNA reads as TGTGCCAGCAGCTTGGAACTAGCGGGGGGGCGGGAGACCCAGTACTTC.